Described below is a single T cell receptor beta chain sequence and its context. Its target is not known. The CDR3 is 13 amino acids. Trimming removed 6 bases from V and 2 bases from J; junction bases left unmatched: 3. Germline assignment: CDR1 KGHSH and CDR2 LQKENI. This entry belongs to a study of a mutant IDH1 vaccine in newly diagnosed glioma. Looking at the study overall: Beginning 4-6 weeks after radiotherapy alone, or with temozolomide cycles, vaccination took place. Treatment recipients were 62.5% male and about 40% female, and their mean age was about 39 years. Therapy received beforehand was radiotherapy, temozolomide, or both, with most patients given both.

The table came from immunoSEQ multiplex PCR; TCRdb's copy has only in-frame clones and leaves some out. The data hold roughly 40,000 clones, with 80% to 90% observed a single time. Documented time point: week 5, during vaccination. All doses held 300 ug of mutant IDH1 20-mer peptide, with topical imiquimod. Newly diagnosed WHO grade 3 or 4 IDH1-mutant, ATRX-lost astrocytomas were identified in the donors. Specimen: PBMCs, collected from a glioma patient whose treatment included an IDH1 peptide vaccine. The clonotype comes from a man aged 35-49 years with glioma. The chain is built from TRBV18 and TRBJ1-2; 7 bases are a match to TRBD1. The CDR3 sequence: CASSLQGNYGYTF. DNA of the CDR3: TGTGCCAGCTCCCTACAGGGGAACTATGGCTACACCTTC.